The 14 T cell receptor beta chains below all came from one sample that was sequenced in a study of T-cell memory formation after mild COVID-19. TCRdb re-analysed the 5' RACE reads in MiXCR, keeping a single row per CDR3 protein. Of approximately 99,000 distinct CDR3 sequences in the sample, 18% were seen once. Sequencing was done on a sample of PBMCs or a T cell subset sorted from them (not recorded which). Receptors were obtained from a man aged 18 to 29 who had mild COVID-19 (a few samples of this study predate the infection). Cell type and time point are not known.

This clonotype was seen a few times. The chain has TRBV5-1 and TRBJ2-3; 8 positions match TRBD2. Germline V lookup: CDR1 SGHRS, CDR2 YFSETQ. CDR3 length: 16 residues. V dropped 1 base and J dropped 5; count of bases not matched to a gene: 9. The CDR3 loop reads CASSLRSGGGEDTQYF. The DNA of the CDR3 is TGCGCCAGCAGCTTGAGGAGCGGGGGCGGGGAAGATACGCAGTATTTT.

The chain links TRBV25-1 to TRBJ1-2; perhaps TRBD1 as D (5 bases). This CDR3 is 14 amino acids long. Germline-derived CDR1 and CDR2 are MGHDK and SYGVNS. The V gene lost 3 bases and the J gene lost 7 bases, with 15 bases spanning the gap. The CDR3: CASSESGLGGGYTF. Here the CDR3 DNA reads TGTGCCAGCAGTGAGTCCGGCCTCGGGGGTGGCTACACCTTC.

This chain connects TRBV20-1 to TRBJ2-1, with 7 nucleotides matching TRBD2. The CDR3 has 14 amino acids. After removal of 1 base from V and 1 base from J, the junction contained 1 base not matched to a gene. The germline gives CDR1 DFQATT, CDR2 SNEGSKA (reference sequence). CDR3 region: CSARAGGSYNEQFF. CDR3 DNA: TGCAGTGCTAGAGCGGGGGGTTCCTACAATGAGCAGTTCTTC.

This clonotype appeared a few times. This rearrangement joins TRBV6-1 to TRBJ2-5; D might be TRBD1 (6 bases). The germline V and J ends were trimmed by 10 bases and 4 bases, with 13 bases remaining between them. Germline V gene data show CDR1 as MNHNS and CDR2 as SASEGT. The CDR3 has 12 residues. As DNA, the CDR3 is TGTGCCACTGACAGGAGCCGAGAGACCCAGTACTTC. Amino acids: CATDRSRETQYF.

V usage is TRBV5-1 and J usage is TRBJ1-5; D is ambiguous. Trimming took 0 bases from V and 5 from J, leaving 12 bases between them. There are 15 residues in the CDR3. Germline V CDR1 and CDR2: SGHRS, YFSETQ. CDR3 protein: CASSLGLNPDQPQHF. CDR3 DNA sequence: TGCGCCAGCAGCTTGGGCCTAAACCCCGATCAGCCCCAGCATTTT.

This clonotype turned up a few times. The chain is built from TRBV14 and TRBJ2-7; D not certain. Trimming removed 1 base at V and 3 bases at J, with 10 bases between. Germline V CDR1 and CDR2: SGHDN, FVKESK. This CDR3 comprises 14 residues. CDR3 sequence reads: CASSQVAGNYEQYF. The CDR3 nucleotides read TGTGCCAGCAGCCAAGTGGCCGGAAACTACGAGCAGTACTTC.

This clonotype has just a few counts. V usage is TRBV12-3 or TRBV12-4 and J usage is TRBJ1-2, with D tentatively TRBD1 (6 bases). The CDR3 has 15 amino acids. V lost 7 bases and J 7 bases, leaving 22 bases between the germline ends. CDR3 sequence reads: CASTQRRGGLGGYTF. In DNA, the CDR3 is TGTGCCAGCACCCAGCGGCGGGGGGGGCTCGGTGGCTACACCTTC.

The genes are TRBV12-3 or TRBV12-4 and TRBJ2-3; D is ambiguous. The CDR3 contains 13 residues. The germline V and J ends were trimmed by 8 bases and 4 bases, with 13 bases remaining between them. CDR3 DNA: TGTGCCAGCCGGATGTCGGGCCCAGATACGCAGTATTTT. Translation gives CASRMSGPDTQYF.

This clonotype appeared a few times. The gene calls are TRBV7-9 and TRBJ2-1; 7 bases are shared with TRBD1. V lost 4 bases and J lost 0; bases outside the gene matches: 0. Germline V gene lookup returns CDR1 SEHNR and CDR2 FQNEAQ (reference sequence). This CDR3 has 14 residues. The CDR3 sequence: CASSWDSSYNEQFF. The CDR3 DNA reads TGTGCCAGCAGCTGGGACAGCTCCTACAATGAGCAGTTCTTC.

This clonotype was counted at least ten times. The CDR3 sequence: CSATRQNNEKLFF. The CDR3 DNA reads as TGCAGTGCTACTAGACAGAACAATGAAAAACTGTTTTTT. The V call is TRBV20-1, the J call TRBJ1-4; tentative D call: TRBD1 (5 bases). In germline, CDR1 is DFQATT, CDR2 SNEGSKA (reference sequence). V was trimmed by 4 bases and J by 5 bases, leaving 11 bases between them. The CDR3 extends over 13 amino acids.

The rearrangement uses TRBV18 and TRBJ1-4, with D uncertain. CDR1 and CDR2 from the germline V gene are KGHSH and LQKENI. Trimming cost V 7 bases and J 8 bases, with 23 bases left between them. The CDR3 runs 16 residues. CDR3 protein: CASYPAQQISREKLFF. CDR3 bases: TGTGCCAGCTACCCGGCTCAACAGATCTCGCGGGAAAAACTGTTTTTT.

This rearrangement joins TRBV6-1 to TRBJ2-5; D not resolved. The CDR3 runs 13 residues. The V and J ends lost 8 bases and 1 base respectively, with 11 bases between them. Germline V lookup: CDR1 MNHNS, CDR2 SASEGT. The CDR3 DNA is TGTGCCAGCCGGCGGTTCGCCCAAGAGACCCAGTACTTC. Residues: CASRRFAQETQYF.

This chain joins TRBV6-1 and TRBJ1-1, with TRBD1 as a possible D gene (6 bases). This CDR3 spans 14 amino acids. Trimming cost V 6 bases and J 4 bases, with 15 bases left between them. Germline CDR1 and CDR2: MNHNS and SASEGT. As DNA, the CDR3 is TGTGCCAGCAGGAGAACAGGGAGTGCCACTGAAGCTTTCTTT. Protein sequence: CASRRTGSATEAFF.

The table lists this clonotype with a few counts. The rearrangement uses TRBV12-3 or TRBV12-4 and TRBJ1-2; D is unresolved. V gave up 7 bases and J gave up 0 bases, with 12 bases separating them. This CDR3 is 14 amino acids long. The CDR3 DNA is TGTGCCAGCACCGCGGACCGAGCTAACTATGGCTACACCTTC. It is translated as CASTADRANYGYTF.